The sequence of this T cell receptor beta chain was determined in a study of lymphopenia after photon versus proton radiotherapy. Study-wide points: Better survival with proton therapy was suggested as possible, not demonstrated. Relative stability marked proton patients; photon patients lost diversity and naive cells. Post-nadir TCR diversity decline inversely tracked overall survival among those who died. Oligoclonal CD8+ Temra expansion after nadir drove photon patients' diversity drop.

Sequencing used immunoSEQ multiplex PCR; TCRdb keeps in-frame clones, though not all of them. The sample carries about 40,000 clones, about 86% recorded once. Note on this clone: Its antigen is not identified.

Sample: peripheral blood, taken from a patient treated with proton-based radiotherapy. The sequence came from a woman aged 70-85 years with pancreatic cancer. Some clones in this sample may be carry-over from other donors' samples.

The CDR3 region is CASRSHRVSYNEQFF. Here the CDR3 DNA reads TGTGCCAGCAGGAGCCACAGGGTATCATACAATGAGCAGTTCTTC. The chain recombines TRBV28 with TRBJ2-1, with D perhaps matching TRBD1 (6 bases). CDR1 and CDR2 from the germline V gene are MDHEN and SYDVKM. The CDR3 is 15 residues long. The V end was cut by 6 bases, the J end by 4 bases, with 16 bases between.